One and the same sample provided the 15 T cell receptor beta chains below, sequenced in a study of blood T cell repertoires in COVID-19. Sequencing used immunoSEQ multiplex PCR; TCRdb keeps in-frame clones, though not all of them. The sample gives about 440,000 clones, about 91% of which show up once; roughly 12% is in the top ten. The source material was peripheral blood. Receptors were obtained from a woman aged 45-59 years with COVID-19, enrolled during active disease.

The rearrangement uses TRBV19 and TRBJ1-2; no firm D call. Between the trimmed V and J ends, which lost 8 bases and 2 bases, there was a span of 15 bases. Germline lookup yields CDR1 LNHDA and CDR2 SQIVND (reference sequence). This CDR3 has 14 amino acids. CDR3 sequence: CASAPGAANYGYTF. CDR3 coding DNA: TGTGCCAGTGCTCCCGGAGCAGCCAACTATGGCTACACCTTC.

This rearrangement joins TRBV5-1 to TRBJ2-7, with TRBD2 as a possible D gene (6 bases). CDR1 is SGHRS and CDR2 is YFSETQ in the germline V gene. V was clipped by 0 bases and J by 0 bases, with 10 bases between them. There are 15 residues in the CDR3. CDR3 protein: CASSLDAGSSYEQYF. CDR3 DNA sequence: TGCGCCAGCAGCTTGGACGCGGGATCCTCCTACGAGCAGTACTTC.

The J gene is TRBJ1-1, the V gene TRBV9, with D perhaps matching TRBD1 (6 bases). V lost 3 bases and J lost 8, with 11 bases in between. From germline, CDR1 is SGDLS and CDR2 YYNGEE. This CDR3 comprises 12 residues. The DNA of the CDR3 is TGTGCCAGCAGCGGAAAAGGGACAGAAGCTTTCTTT. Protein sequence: CASSGKGTEAFF.

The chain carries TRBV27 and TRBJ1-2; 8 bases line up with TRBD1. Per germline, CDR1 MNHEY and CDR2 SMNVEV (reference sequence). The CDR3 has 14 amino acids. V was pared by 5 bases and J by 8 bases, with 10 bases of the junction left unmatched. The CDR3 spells CASSPDRGVRGYTF. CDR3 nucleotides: TGTGCCAGCAGTCCAGACAGGGGTGTAAGAGGCTACACCTTC.

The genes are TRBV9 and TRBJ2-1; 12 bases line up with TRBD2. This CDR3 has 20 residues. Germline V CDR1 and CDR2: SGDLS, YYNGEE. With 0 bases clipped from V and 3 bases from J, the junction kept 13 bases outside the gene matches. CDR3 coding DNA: TGTGCCAGCAGCGTAGCTCCGACTAGCGGGGGCAATGGTCTCTACAATGAGCAGTTCTTC. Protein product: CASSVAPTSGGNGLYNEQFF.

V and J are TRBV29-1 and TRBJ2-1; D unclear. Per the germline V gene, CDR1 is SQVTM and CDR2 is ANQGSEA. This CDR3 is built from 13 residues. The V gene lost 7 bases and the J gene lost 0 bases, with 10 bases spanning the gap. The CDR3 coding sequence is TGCAGCGCCCCGAAGAGCTCCTACAATGAGCAGTTCTTC. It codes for CSAPKSSYNEQFF.

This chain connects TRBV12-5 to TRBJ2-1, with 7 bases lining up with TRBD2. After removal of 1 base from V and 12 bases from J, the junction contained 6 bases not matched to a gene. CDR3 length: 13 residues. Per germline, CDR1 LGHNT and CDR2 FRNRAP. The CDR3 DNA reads TGTGCTAGTGGTTTGGCCGCGGGGGATGTGCAGTTCTTC. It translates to CASGLAAGDVQFF.

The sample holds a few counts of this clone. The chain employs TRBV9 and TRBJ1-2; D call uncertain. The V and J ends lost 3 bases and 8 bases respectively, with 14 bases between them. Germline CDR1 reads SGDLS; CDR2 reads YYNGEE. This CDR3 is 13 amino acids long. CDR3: CASSAGFERGYTF. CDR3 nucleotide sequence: TGTGCCAGCAGCGCGGGATTCGAAAGGGGCTACACCTTC.

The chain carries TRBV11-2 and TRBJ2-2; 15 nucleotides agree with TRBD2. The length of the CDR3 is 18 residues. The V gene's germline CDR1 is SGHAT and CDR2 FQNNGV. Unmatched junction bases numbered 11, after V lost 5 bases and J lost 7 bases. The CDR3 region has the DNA TGTGCCAGCAGCCTCTTTGGACTAGCGGGGGGGCCTAACGGGGAGCTGTTTTTT. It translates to CASSLFGLAGGPNGELFF.

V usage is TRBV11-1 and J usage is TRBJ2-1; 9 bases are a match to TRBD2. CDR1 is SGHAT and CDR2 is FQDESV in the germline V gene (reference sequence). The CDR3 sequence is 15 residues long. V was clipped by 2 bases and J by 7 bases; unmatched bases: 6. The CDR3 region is CASSLPGLASNEQFF. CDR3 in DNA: TGTGCCAGCAGCTTACCCGGACTAGCGAGTAATGAGCAGTTCTTC.

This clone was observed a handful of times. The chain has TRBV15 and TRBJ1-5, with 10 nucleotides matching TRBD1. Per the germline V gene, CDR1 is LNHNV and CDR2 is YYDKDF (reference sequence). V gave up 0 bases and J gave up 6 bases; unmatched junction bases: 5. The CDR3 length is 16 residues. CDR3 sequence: CATSRDKTGGSQPQHF. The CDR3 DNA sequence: TGTGCCACCAGCAGAGACAAGACAGGGGGCAGTCAGCCCCAGCATTTT.

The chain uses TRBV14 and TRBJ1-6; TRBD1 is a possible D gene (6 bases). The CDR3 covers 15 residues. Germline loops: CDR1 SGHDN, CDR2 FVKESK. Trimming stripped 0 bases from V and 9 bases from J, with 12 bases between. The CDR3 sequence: CASSQDVGASSPLHF. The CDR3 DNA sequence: TGTGCCAGCAGCCAAGATGTGGGGGCAAGTTCACCCCTCCACTTT.

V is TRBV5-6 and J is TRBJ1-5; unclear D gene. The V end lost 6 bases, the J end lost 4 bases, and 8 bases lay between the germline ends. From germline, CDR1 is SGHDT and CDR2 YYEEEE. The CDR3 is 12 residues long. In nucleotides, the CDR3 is TGTGCCAGCACCGTCGGGAATCAGCCCCAGCATTTT. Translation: CASTVGNQPQHF.

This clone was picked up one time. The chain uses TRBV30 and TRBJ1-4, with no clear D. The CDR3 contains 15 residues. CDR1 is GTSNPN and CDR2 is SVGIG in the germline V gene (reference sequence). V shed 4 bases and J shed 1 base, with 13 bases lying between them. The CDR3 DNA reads TGTGCCTGGAATCGGTCACCGGTAACTAATGAAAAACTGTTTTTT. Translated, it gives CAWNRSPVTNEKLFF.

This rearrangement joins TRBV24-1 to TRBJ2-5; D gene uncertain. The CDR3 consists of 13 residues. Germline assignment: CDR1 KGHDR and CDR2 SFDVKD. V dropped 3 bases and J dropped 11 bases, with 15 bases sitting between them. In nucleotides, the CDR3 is TGTGCCACCAGTGATCCCCCCGATCATACTCAGTACTTC. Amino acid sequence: CATSDPPDHTQYF.